One sample yielded the 18 T cell receptor beta chains listed below, sequenced in a study of early T cells in non-severe SARS-CoV-2 infection. TCRdb reanalysed the 5' RACE reads using MiXCR and keeps one entry per CDR3 protein. The sample records about 50,000 distinct CDR3 sequences, less than 15% being singletons. The material was whole blood, obtained at baseline. Receptors were obtained from an adult who was a healthcare worker with PCR-confirmed SARS-CoV-2 infection or an uninfected control (not recorded which).

V is TRBV6-1 and J is TRBJ1-4; TRBD1 might be the D (6 bases). V lost 7 bases and J 3 bases, leaving 12 bases between the germline ends. This CDR3 is built from 14 residues. Germline CDR1 reads MNHNS; CDR2 reads SASEGT. The CDR3 region has the DNA TGTGCCAGCAAAGTCGGGGGGCCTAATGAAAAACTGTTTTTT. Translation: CASKVGGPNEKLFF.

In this sample, this clonotype turned up many times. V and J are TRBV20-1 and TRBJ2-7, with D possibly matching TRBD2 (5 bases). Trimming took off 7 bases at V and 0 bases at J, with 16 bases between the two ends. CDR1 and CDR2 (germline): DFQATT, SNEGSKA (reference sequence). There are 14 residues in the CDR3. CDR3 protein: CSVVSDSTSYEQYF. CDR3 bases: TGCAGTGTTGTCTCGGACTCCACCTCCTACGAGCAGTACTTC.

By share, this clonotype ranks as medium-sized. This CDR3 reads CASNPDSISYEQYF. CDR3 bases: TGTGCCAGCAACCCGGACAGTATCTCCTACGAGCAGTACTTC. The J gene is TRBJ2-7, the V gene TRBV6-1, with D possibly being TRBD1 (6 bases). V lost 7 bases, J lost 0 bases, and 13 bases lay in between. From germline, CDR1 is MNHNS and CDR2 SASEGT. There are 14 residues in the CDR3.

The chain is built from TRBV10-3 and TRBJ2-3; D might be TRBD2 (5 bases). Germline lookup yields CDR1 ENHRY and CDR2 SYGVKD. V was trimmed by 0 bases and J by 4 bases, leaving 11 bases between them. The CDR3 totals 15 residues. The CDR3: CAISESSGLADTQYF. In DNA form, the CDR3 reads TGTGCCATCAGTGAGTCGTCGGGGTTGGCAGATACGCAGTATTTT.

At least ten counts were recorded for this clonotype. V gene TRBV27 combines with J gene TRBJ2-7; possibly TRBD1 or TRBD2 for D (5 bases each). This CDR3 spans 13 amino acids. Germline loops: CDR1 MNHEY, CDR2 SMNVEV (reference sequence). V shed 5 bases and J shed 2 bases, with 10 bases lying between them. CDR3: CASSQGRAYEQYF. CDR3 bases: TGTGCCAGCAGTCAGGGACGGGCCTACGAGCAGTACTTC.

This clonotype was seen a handful of times. This chain uses TRBV27 with TRBJ2-7; TRBD1 agrees at 8 bases. CDR1 MNHEY and CDR2 SMNVEV come from the germline V gene (reference sequence). V was pared by 3 bases and J by 5 bases, with 9 bases of the junction left unmatched. This CDR3 is 15 amino acids long. The CDR3 DNA reads TGTGCCAGCAGTTTGTCGACAGGGGTATATGACGAGCAGTACTTC. It translates to CASSLSTGVYDEQYF.

This clonotype has a handful of counts. The genes are TRBV29-1 and TRBJ2-7; possible D gene TRBD2, 6 bases. This CDR3 spans 14 amino acids. The V end lost 4 bases, the J end lost 0 bases, and 13 bases lay between the germline ends. The germline V gene encodes CDR1 SQVTM and CDR2 ANQGSEA. CDR3 region: CSVASGLYSYEQYF. DNA for the CDR3: TGCAGCGTTGCCTCGGGACTCTACTCCTACGAGCAGTACTTC.

The table lists this clonotype with many counts. The V call is TRBV20-1, the J call TRBJ2-7; D unresolved. The CDR3 is 14 residues long. V shed 0 bases and J shed 6 bases, with 15 bases lying between them. Germline V gene sequence: CDR1 DFQATT, CDR2 SNEGSKA (reference sequence). This CDR3 is CSARDPAALGEQYF. As DNA, the CDR3 is TGCAGTGCTAGAGATCCGGCTGCCCTGGGCGAGCAGTACTTC.

The chain is built from TRBV12-3 or TRBV12-4 and TRBJ2-7, with TRBD2 as a possible D gene (5 bases). V shed 3 bases and J shed 7 bases, with 13 bases lying between them. The length of the CDR3 is 13 residues. CDR3 coding DNA: TGTGCCAGCAGTTTCGGAGCGGCCACGGAGCAGTACTTC. It yields the protein CASSFGAATEQYF.

This clonotype was seen many times. This sequence joins TRBV20-1 and TRBJ1-2, with D tentatively TRBD1 (5 bases). The V gene lost 2 bases and the J gene lost 2 bases, with 12 bases spanning the gap. Germline CDR1 is DFQATT and CDR2 is SNEGSKA (reference sequence). CDR3 size: 14 residues. The CDR3 coding sequence is TGCAGTGCTAGATTACCGGGACGGAACTATGGCTACACCTTC. Protein sequence: CSARLPGRNYGYTF.

V usage is TRBV27 and J usage is TRBJ1-2; a weak D match, TRBD1 (6 bases). Per the germline V gene, CDR1 is MNHEY and CDR2 is SMNVEV (reference sequence). With 6 bases removed from V and 0 bases from J, the gap between germline ends came to 17 bases. CDR3 size: 16 residues. The CDR3 region has the DNA TGTGCCAGCAGAGAAGCCGGGACACCGACTAACTATGGCTACACCTTC. Protein sequence: CASREAGTPTNYGYTF.

The chain's CDR3 is CASSLVLAGDEQYF. CDR3 DNA sequence: TGTGCCAGCAGCTTAGTACTAGCGGGGGACGAGCAGTACTTC. This chain joins TRBV7-6 and TRBJ2-7, with 11 bases lining up with TRBD2. This CDR3 comprises 14 residues. Per germline, CDR1 SGHVS and CDR2 FNYEAQ. The V gene end was trimmed by 1 base and the J gene end by 5 bases; junction bases not matched to a gene: 1.

This clonotype was counted a few times. V is TRBV28 and J is TRBJ2-3, with D perhaps matching TRBD1 (5 bases). V gave up 5 bases and J gave up 2 bases, with 17 bases separating them. The germline gives CDR1 MDHEN, CDR2 SYDVKM. The CDR3 extends over 16 amino acids. CDR3 sequence reads: CASSPLWGRTTDTQYF. DNA for the CDR3: TGTGCCAGCAGTCCCCTCTGGGGCAGGACCACAGATACGCAGTATTTT. The full variable domain, with the rest looked up from reference TRBV28 and TRBJ2-3, is DVKVTQSSRYLVKRTGEKVFLECVQDMDHENMFWYRQDPGLGLRLIYFSYDVKMKEKGDIPEGYSVSREKKERFSLILESASTNQTSMYLCASSPLWGRTTDTQYFGPGTRLTVL.

This clonotype was seen a few times. This CDR3 reads CATSSPDMGETQYF. CDR3 DNA: TGTGCCACCAGCAGCCCAGACATGGGGGAGACCCAGTACTTC. The chain employs TRBV15 and TRBJ2-5, with D unresolved. The CDR3 length is 14 residues. Trimming took off 3 bases at V and 5 bases at J, with 13 bases between the two ends. The germline CDR1 and CDR2 sequences are LNHNV and YYDKDF (reference sequence).

The chain links TRBV28 to TRBJ2-1, with a possible D match to TRBD2 (6 bases). Trimming removed 2 bases at V and 4 bases at J, with 12 bases between. CDR3 size: 15 residues. Germline loops: CDR1 MDHEN, CDR2 SYDVKM. In nucleotides, the CDR3 is TGTGCCAGCAGTTTAACGGGGGAGCCTTACAATGAGCAGTTCTTC. Translation gives CASSLTGEPYNEQFF.

CDR3 region: CSAKKAVAGADTQYF. The CDR3, as DNA: TGCAGTGCCAAAAAGGCGGTGGCGGGGGCAGATACGCAGTATTTT. The V and J genes are TRBV20-1 and TRBJ2-3; 7 bases line up with TRBD2. CDR1 is DFQATT and CDR2 is SNEGSKA in the germline V gene (reference sequence). The CDR3 runs to 15 residues. V shed 6 bases, J shed 4 bases, and the junction held 13 bases outside the gene matches.

This clonotype occurred many times. V and J are TRBV3-1 and TRBJ2-7; D assignment may be TRBD1 or TRBD2 (5 bases each). Germline-derived CDR1 and CDR2 are LGHDT and YNNKEL (reference sequence). This CDR3 region has 13 residues. Trimming took off 1 base at V and 6 bases at J, with 10 bases between the two ends. The DNA of the CDR3 is TGTGCCAGCAGCCAAGGGTGGGGGAGCGAGCAGTACTTC. It translates to CASSQGWGSEQYF.

This clonotype was detected only a few times. The chain joins TRBV5-1 to TRBJ2-1; D might be TRBD2 (6 bases). CDR3 size: 17 residues. Germline values: CDR1 SGHRS, CDR2 YFSETQ. The germline V and J ends were trimmed by 6 bases and 3 bases, with 22 bases remaining between them. The DNA of the CDR3 is TGCGCCAGCAAGCTTACGCCCGGGGGAATGGACTACAATGAGCAGTTCTTC. It yields the protein CASKLTPGGMDYNEQFF.